These T cell receptor beta chains were read from a single sample in a study of shared clonotypes between healthy human individuals. Generated by immunoSEQ multiplex PCR, the TCRdb table keeps only in-frame clones and is missing some. The repertoire consists of fewer than 1 million clones, with 96% occurring once and the leading ten covering around 0.21%. The sequenced material came from naive CD8+ T cells sorted from blood. These receptors all come from a man aged 25 to 40 in good health. Both conserved end residues are part of each CDR3. A D gene is named only where the DNA matches it firmly. Clone size is stated in some rows and not others, as once, few, many or a class when expanded.

>NA|TRBJ2-2|once|TRBV7-6
CASSLVGSGGELFF
TGTGCCAGCAGCTTAGTCGGCAGTGGGGGGGAGCTGTTTTTT
>NA|TRBJ2-7|once|TRBV27
CASSLLQGEQYF
TGTGCCAGCAGTTTATTGCAGGGGGAGCAGTACTTC
>TRBD2|TRBJ2-3|once|TRBV28
CASTLAGGPTDTQYF
TGTGCCAGCACCCTAGCGGGAGGGCCCACAGATACGCAGTATTTT
>NA|TRBJ2-1|NA|TRBV5-1
CASSLGTNLRGDEQFF
TGCGCCAGCAGCCTCGGGACTAATCTTAGGGGGGATGAGCAGTTCTTC
>TRBD1|TRBJ2-7|once|TRBV19
CASSSGTGDEQYF
TGTGCCAGTAGTTCTGGGACAGGAGACGAGCAGTACTTC
>TRBD2|TRBJ2-7|NA|TRBV19
CASSFSGRAGYEQYF
TGTGCCAGTAGTTTCAGCGGGAGGGCCGGGTACGAGCAGTACTTC
>NA|TRBJ2-1|NA|TRBV28
CTTRANEANEQFF
TGTACCACCCGAGCCAATGAAGCTAATGAGCAGTTCTTC
>TRBD2|TRBJ2-2|NA|TRBV7-6
CASSWGGAGELFF
TGTGCCAGCAGCTGGGGGGGAGCCGGGGAGCTGTTTTTT
>NA|TRBJ1-1|NA|TRBV11-2
CASSSNTEAFF
TGTGCCAGTTCCTCGAACACTGAAGCTTTCTTT
>NA|TRBJ2-1|NA|TRBV7-2
CASSSDYVGYNEQFF
TGTGCCAGCAGCTCCGACTATGTGGGCTACAATGAGCAGTTCTTC
>TRBD1|TRBJ2-1|NA|TRBV2
CASRAGTVINNEQFF
TGTGCCAGCAGGGCCGGGACAGTTATAAACAATGAGCAGTTCTTC
>TRBD2|TRBJ2-3|NA|TRBV28
CASSFPPTSGRDSDTQYF
TGTGCCAGCAGTTTCCCCCCGACTAGCGGGAGGGATTCAGATACGCAGTATTTT
>TRBD1|TRBJ2-7|NA|TRBV7-8
CASSSGTMTGIYEQYF
TGTGCCAGCAGCTCAGGAACCATGACAGGGATATACGAGCAGTACTTC
>TRBD1|TRBJ2-7|NA|TRBV5-6
CASQPSPGQGINEQYF
TGTGCCAGCCAGCCTAGCCCGGGACAGGGTATCAACGAGCAGTACTTC
>NA|TRBJ2-7|NA|TRBV16
CASSPGPGEQYF
TGTGCCAGCAGCCCCGGCCCCGGCGAGCAGTACTTC
>TRBD1|TRBJ2-2|once|TRBV29-1
CSVEDQDRGLAGELFF
TGCAGCGTTGAAGATCAGGACAGGGGATTAGCCGGGGAGCTGTTTTTT
>TRBD1|TRBJ1-2|NA|TRBV27
CASRQGAHGYTF
TGTGCCAGCAGACAGGGGGCGCATGGCTACACCTTC
>NA|TRBJ2-7|once|TRBV5-5
CTSSLGTENYEQYF
TGTACCAGCAGCTTAGGAACGGAAAACTACGAGCAGTACTTC
>NA|TRBJ2-3|NA|TRBV5-1
CASSLAGGLGLDTQYF
TGCGCCAGCAGCTTGGCCGGAGGACTGGGCCTAGATACGCAGTATTTT
>NA|TRBJ2-3|NA|TRBV13
CASSSWQALVGSRTDTQYF
TGTGCCAGCAGCTCCTGGCAGGCCCTCGTCGGCAGTCGCACAGATACGCAGTATTTT
>TRBD1|TRBJ2-3|NA|TRBV27
CASTGQGSDTQYF
TGTGCCAGCACGGGACAGGGGTCAGATACGCAGTATTTT
>TRBD1|TRBJ1-2|NA|TRBV2
CASSTGGADGYTF
TGTGCCAGCAGTACAGGGGGCGCGGATGGCTACACCTTC
>NA|TRBJ2-7|NA|TRBV9
CASSEDSGFGYEQYF
TGTGCCAGCAGCGAGGACAGCGGGTTCGGCTACGAGCAGTACTTC
>TRBD2|TRBJ2-3|NA|TRBV14
CASSHPGAGGQLTDTQYF
TGTGCCAGCAGCCACCCCGGGGCGGGAGGTCAGCTAACAGATACGCAGTATTTT
>TRBD1|TRBJ1-1|NA|TRBV11-3
CASSSPGTGAFF
TGTGCCAGCAGCTCGCCCGGGACAGGAGCTTTCTTT
>TRBD2|TRBJ2-1|once|TRBV2
CASLLGASGRLSYNEQFF
TGTGCCAGCTTACTCGGGGCTAGCGGGAGGCTTTCCTACAATGAGCAGTTCTTC
>NA|TRBJ1-1|NA|TRBV28
CASRKLNTEAFF
TGTGCCAGCAGGAAATTGAACACTGAAGCTTTCTTT
>NA|TRBJ2-7|NA|TRBV28
CASSLPRTDSYEQYF
TGTGCCAGCAGTTTACCGCGGACAGATTCCTACGAGCAGTACTTC
>TRBD1|TRBJ2-2|NA|TRBV11-2
CASSLRGQAGELFF
TGTGCCAGCAGCTTAAGGGGGCAAGCCGGGGAGCTGTTTTTT
>NA|TRBJ2-1|NA|TRBV6-1
CASPRGADEQFF
TGTGCCAGTCCCCGAGGGGCAGATGAGCAGTTCTTC
>TRBD1|TRBJ2-3|NA|TRBV7-9
CASSFPGQGSTDTQYF
TGTGCCAGCAGCTTCCCGGGACAGGGAAGCACAGATACGCAGTATTTT
>TRBD1|TRBJ1-1|NA|TRBV7-9
CASSLPTGMNTEAFF
TGTGCCAGCAGCCTTCCGACAGGGATGAACACTGAAGCTTTCTTT
>NA|TRBJ1-5|NA|TRBV27
CASSHEHQPQHF
TGTGCCAGCAGTCACGAACATCAGCCCCAGCATTTT
>NA|TRBJ2-1|NA|TRBV5-6
CASTLGAGPNYNEQFF
TGTGCCAGCACCCTCGGCGCGGGACCAAATTACAATGAGCAGTTCTTC
>NA|TRBJ2-5|NA|TRBV9
CASSVGAGKETQYF
TGTGCCAGCAGCGTAGGGGCAGGGAAGGAGACCCAGTACTTC
>TRBD1|TRBJ1-2|NA|TRBV28
CASRSGTGFIYYGYTF
TGTGCCAGCAGGTCCGGGACAGGGTTTATTTATTATGGCTACACCTTC
>NA|TRBJ2-7|few|TRBV28
CASTGTRYEQYF
TGTGCCAGCACCGGGACAAGATACGAGCAGTACTTC
>NA|TRBJ2-1|NA|TRBV7-9
CASSLEGLGHEQFF
TGTGCCAGCAGCTTAGAGGGCCTCGGGCATGAGCAGTTCTTC
>NA|TRBJ1-3|NA|TRBV7-6
CASSATSTIYF
TGTGCCAGCAGCGCCACCTCCACCATATATTTT
>TRBD1|TRBJ2-7|NA|TRBV6-5
CASSPSGQAVYEQYF
TGTGCCAGCAGTCCCTCGGGACAGGCCGTCTACGAGCAGTACTTC
>NA|TRBJ2-7|once|TRBV6-4
CASSVWAGYEQYF
TGTGCCAGCAGTGTGTGGGCAGGCTACGAGCAGTACTTC
>NA|TRBJ2-1|NA|TRBV11-3
CASSLDNSYNEQFF
TGTGCTAGCAGCTTAGACAACTCCTACAATGAGCAGTTCTTC
>NA|TRBJ2-3|NA|TRBV27
CASSLSPGAGRTDTQYF
TGTGCCAGCAGTTTATCGCCTGGGGCAGGGCGCACAGATACGCAGTATTTT
>NA|TRBJ1-3|NA|TRBV5-4
CASSLDPGNTIYF
TGTGCCAGCAGCTTGGACCCAGGAAACACCATATATTTT
>TRBD2|TRBJ2-1|NA|TRBV11-2
CASSLIAGVDDEQFF
TGTGCCAGCAGCTTAATAGCGGGAGTTGATGATGAGCAGTTCTTC
>TRBD2|TRBJ2-1|NA|TRBV7-9
CASSLVTSGRAGEQFF
TGTGCCAGCAGCTTAGTTACTAGCGGGAGGGCTGGTGAGCAGTTCTTC
>TRBD1|TRBJ2-1|NA|TRBV11-3
CASSSRQGAINEQFF
TGTGCCAGCAGCTCAAGACAGGGGGCCATCAATGAGCAGTTCTTC